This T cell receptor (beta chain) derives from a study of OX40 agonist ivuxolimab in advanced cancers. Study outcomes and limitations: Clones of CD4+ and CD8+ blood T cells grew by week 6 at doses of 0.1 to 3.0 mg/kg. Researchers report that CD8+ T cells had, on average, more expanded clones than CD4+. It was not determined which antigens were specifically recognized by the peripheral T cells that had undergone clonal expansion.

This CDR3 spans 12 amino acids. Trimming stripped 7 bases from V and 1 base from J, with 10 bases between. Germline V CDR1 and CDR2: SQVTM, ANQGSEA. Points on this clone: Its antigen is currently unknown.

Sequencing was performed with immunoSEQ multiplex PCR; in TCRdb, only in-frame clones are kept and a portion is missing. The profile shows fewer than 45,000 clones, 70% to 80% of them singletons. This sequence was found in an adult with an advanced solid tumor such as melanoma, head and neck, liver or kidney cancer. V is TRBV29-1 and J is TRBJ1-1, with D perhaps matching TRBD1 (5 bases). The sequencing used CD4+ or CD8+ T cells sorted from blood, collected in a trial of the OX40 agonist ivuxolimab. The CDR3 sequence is CSASTGNTEAFF. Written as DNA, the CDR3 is TGCAGCGCCTCCACAGGGAACACTGAAGCTTTCTTT.